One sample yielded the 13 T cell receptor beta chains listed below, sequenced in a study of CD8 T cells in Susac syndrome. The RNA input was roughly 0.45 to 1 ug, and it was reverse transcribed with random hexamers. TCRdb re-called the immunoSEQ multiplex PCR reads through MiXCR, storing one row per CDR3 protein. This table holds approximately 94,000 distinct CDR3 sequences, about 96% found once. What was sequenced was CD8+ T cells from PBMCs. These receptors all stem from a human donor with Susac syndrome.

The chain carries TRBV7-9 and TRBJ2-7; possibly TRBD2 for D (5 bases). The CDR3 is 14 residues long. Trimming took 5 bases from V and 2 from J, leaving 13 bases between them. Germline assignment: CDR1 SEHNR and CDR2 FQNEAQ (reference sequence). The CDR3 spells CASSHPGRAYEQYF. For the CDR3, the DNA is TGTGCCAGCAGCCACCCGGGGAGAGCCTACGAGCAGTACTTC.

The CDR3 DNA reads TGCAGTGCTTGGACAGGCCAAGAGACCCAGTACTTC. Translating it yields CSAWTGQETQYF. V usage is TRBV20-1 and J usage is TRBJ2-5, with 7 bases fitting TRBD1. CDR3 length equals 12 residues. Germline lookup yields CDR1 DFQATT and CDR2 SNEGSKA (reference sequence). V shed 5 bases and J 1 base; nucleotides not matched to a gene: 1.

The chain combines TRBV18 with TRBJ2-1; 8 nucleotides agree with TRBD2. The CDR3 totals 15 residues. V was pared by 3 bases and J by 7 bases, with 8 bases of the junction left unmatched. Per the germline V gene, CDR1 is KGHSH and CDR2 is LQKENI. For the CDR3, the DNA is TGTGCCAGCTCACCGGGGACTAGTGCGATGAATGAGCAGTTCTTC. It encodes CASSPGTSAMNEQFF.

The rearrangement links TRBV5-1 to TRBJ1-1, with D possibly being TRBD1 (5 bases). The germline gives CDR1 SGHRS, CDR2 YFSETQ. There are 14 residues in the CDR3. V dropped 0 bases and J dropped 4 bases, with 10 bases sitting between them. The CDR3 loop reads CASSLVRGGTEAFF. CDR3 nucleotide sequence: TGCGCCAGCAGCTTGGTAAGGGGCGGCACTGAAGCTTTCTTT.

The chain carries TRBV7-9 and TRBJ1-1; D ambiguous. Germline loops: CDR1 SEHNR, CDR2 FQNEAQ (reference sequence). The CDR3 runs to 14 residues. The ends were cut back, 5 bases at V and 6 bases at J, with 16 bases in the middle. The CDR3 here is CASSPAREFPEAFF. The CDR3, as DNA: TGTGCCAGCAGCCCCGCCCGGGAATTCCCTGAAGCTTTCTTT.

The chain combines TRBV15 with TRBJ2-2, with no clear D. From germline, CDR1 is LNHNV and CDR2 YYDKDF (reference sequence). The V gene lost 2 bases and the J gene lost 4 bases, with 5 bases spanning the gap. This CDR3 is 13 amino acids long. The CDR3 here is CATSRTSTGELFF. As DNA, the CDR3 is TGTGCCACCAGCAGAACAAGCACCGGGGAGCTGTTTTTT.

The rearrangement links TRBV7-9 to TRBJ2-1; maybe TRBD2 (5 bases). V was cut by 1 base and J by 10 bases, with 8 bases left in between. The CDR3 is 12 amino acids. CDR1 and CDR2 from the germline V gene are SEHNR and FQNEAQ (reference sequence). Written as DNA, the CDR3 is TGTGCCAGCAGCTTAGTTCCGGGGGAGCAGTTCTTC. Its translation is CASSLVPGEQFF.

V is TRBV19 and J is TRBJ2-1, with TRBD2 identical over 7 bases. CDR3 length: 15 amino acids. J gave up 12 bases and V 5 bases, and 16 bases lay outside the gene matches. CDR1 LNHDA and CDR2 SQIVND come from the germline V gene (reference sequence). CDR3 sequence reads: CASSGASGMSAWQFF. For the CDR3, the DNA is TGTGCCAGTAGTGGGGCTAGCGGTATGTCGGCTTGGCAGTTCTTC.

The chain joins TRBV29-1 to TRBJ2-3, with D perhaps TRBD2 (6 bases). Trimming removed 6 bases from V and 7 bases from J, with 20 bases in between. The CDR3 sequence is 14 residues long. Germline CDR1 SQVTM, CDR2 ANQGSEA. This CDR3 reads CSVSGTAQVHTQYF. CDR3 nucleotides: TGCAGCGTCTCCGGGACTGCACAAGTGCATACGCAGTATTTT.

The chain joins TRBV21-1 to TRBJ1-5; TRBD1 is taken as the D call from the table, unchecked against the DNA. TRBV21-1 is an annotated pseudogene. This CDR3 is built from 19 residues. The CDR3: CASSKGDRDRVVRRQPQHF. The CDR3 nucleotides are TGTGCCAGCAGCAAAGGGGACCGGGACAGGGTTGTGCGGCGCCAGCCCCAGCATTTT.

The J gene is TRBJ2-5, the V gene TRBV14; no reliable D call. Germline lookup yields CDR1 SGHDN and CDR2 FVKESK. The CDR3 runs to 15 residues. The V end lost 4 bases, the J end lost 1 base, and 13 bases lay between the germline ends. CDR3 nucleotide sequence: TGTGCCAGCAGCCGCAAGACCGGGCTCCAAGAGACCCAGTACTTC. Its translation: CASSRKTGLQETQYF.

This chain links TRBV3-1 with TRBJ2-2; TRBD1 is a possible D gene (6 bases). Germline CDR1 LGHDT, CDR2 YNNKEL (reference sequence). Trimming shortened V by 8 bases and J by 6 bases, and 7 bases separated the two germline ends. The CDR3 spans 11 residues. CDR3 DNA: TGTGCCAGCTACAGGGCCGGGGAGCTGTTTTTT. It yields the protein CASYRAGELFF.

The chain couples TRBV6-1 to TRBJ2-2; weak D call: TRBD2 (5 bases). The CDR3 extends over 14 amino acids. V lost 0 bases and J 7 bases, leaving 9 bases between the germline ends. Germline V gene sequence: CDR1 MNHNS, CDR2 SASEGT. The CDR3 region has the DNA TGTGCCAGCAGTGAAGCGGGAGATGTCGGGGAGCTGTTTTTT. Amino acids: CASSEAGDVGELFF.